This TCR beta chain was obtained from a study of blood T cell repertoires in COVID-19. Study-level background: Samples representing acute and convalescent COVID-19 were sourced from the United States, Italy and Spain. T cells, B-cell-depleted T cells, or PBMCs provided the cDNA or gDNA that served as material.

V shed 4 bases, J shed 4 bases, and the junction held 10 bases outside the gene matches. CDR1 and CDR2 from the germline V gene are SGHNT and YYREEE (reference sequence). This CDR3 is 16 amino acids long. Only in-frame clones appear in the TCRdb table, and some are missing; sequencing was by immunoSEQ multiplex PCR. The table shows some 300,000 clones, with 88% occurring only once. The chain is built from TRBV5-4 and TRBJ1-1, with TRBD1 matching 10 bases. Input material: peripheral blood. The TCR comes from a woman in her 30s who had recovered from COVID-19. The CDR3 reads CASSLWDRGGSTEAFF. DNA of the CDR3: TGTGCCAGCAGCCTGTGGGACAGGGGAGGCAGCACTGAAGCTTTCTTT.